This TCR beta chain was recovered during a study of shared clonotypes between healthy human individuals. Study outcomes and limitations: Shared across a handful of donors were roughly 5.3% of the naive CD4 clonotypes.

Comment on this clone: The antigen is unknown.

CDR3 length: 18 amino acids. Between the trimmed V and J ends, which lost 3 bases and 5 bases, there was a span of 23 bases. Only in-frame clones appear in the TCRdb table, and some are missing; sequencing was by immunoSEQ multiplex PCR. The sample holds a few hundred thousand clones; approximately 79% are singletons and the top ten take under 13%. Donors, healthy HIV-negative adults, lacked recent acute infections or vaccinations. The receptor was derived from a man under 40 in good health. Sequenced material: memory CD4+ T cells sorted from blood. Subset here: CD45RA-negative fraction. The rearrangement joins TRBV23-1 to TRBJ2-1; D not resolved. TRBV23-1 is placed among ORFs of uncertain function. The CDR3 sequence: CASSHQCLFGTINNEQFF. CDR3 DNA sequence: TGCGCCAGCAGTCACCAGTGCTTGTTCGGAACGATTAACAATGAGCAGTTCTTC.